The sequence of this T cell receptor (beta chain) was determined in a study of cytomegalovirus exposure and HLA in healthy donors (dated by TCRdb to the late 2010s). Describing the broader study: An earlier analysis of approximately 640 of the donors reported approximately 270 Gb of sequence data and roughly 100 million unique TCR beta sequences from about 179 million T cells. HLA typing covered class I and class II loci at four-digit resolution. The study was designed to test whether signatures of past pathogen exposure could be identified by cataloging public T cell receptors. Roughly five DR-DQ haplotypes were treated as single units for association and clustering because of strong linkage in the cohort. To decide whether each TCR beta V gene segment behaved as functional or pseudogenic, an earlier analysis of some 600 of the donors relied on high-throughput TCR beta sequencing. Alongside the repertoire data, information on donor age, sex, ethnicity and CMV serostatus was compiled. The study profiled the T cell repertoires of 500 to 800 subjects by immunosequencing and related them to cytomegalovirus serostatus. To predict cytomegalovirus infection status, the study brought together high-throughput TCR immunosequencing, statistical association of individual TCRs with disease status, and machine learning. Among the roughly 400 genotyped donors, around 79% belonged to the genetic ancestry cluster associated with self-reported Caucasian donors. Besides the first cohort of 666 subjects, a separate validation cohort made up of 120 different subjects was used. In a later genetic analysis, genome-wide SNP genotypes for about 55% of the roughly 700 donors were used, and that subset was treated as a discovery cohort. In the later analysis, no new phenotypic data were used to find candidate immune exposures; instead, reliance was placed on TCR beta sequences and their occurrence across donors. The number of typed donors differed by locus: roughly 620-640 for A, B, C, DRB1 and DQB1; some 540 for DQA1; 606 for DPA1; and some 430 for DPB1. Around 320 gigabases of sequencing data and 70 million to 85 million unique TCR sequences were included in an early release covering 550 to 800 HLA-typed donors. In a later analysis, previously published TCR beta repertoires from hundreds of donors were re-analyzed and high-resolution HLA genotyping was added so that TCR occurrence patterns could be studied. Among 398 genotyped donors of the cohort, an average of 235,054 unique TCR beta nucleotide sequences were sequenced per donor, 15% to 20% of them non-productive. All discovery cohort repertoires had been generated on a single sequencing platform. Study-level results and caveats: The authors suggested that the approach could potentially be generalized to other disease states and immunological phenotypes. Linkage disequilibrium might explain the correlated functional status among segregating V segments, but an unknown experimental factor could not be excluded. The sequencing pipeline was judged likely to have produced a cluster of highly shared sequence variants as a technical artifact. The study listed 150 to 200 TCR beta chains as associated with cytomegalovirus. In a later analysis, most CMV-associated TCR beta chains were found to appear HLA-restricted, with HLA associations seemingly driven largely by CMV exposure. Because counts were too low, more than 15 rarely observed V segments, including chromosome 9 orphons, were left out of the earlier analysis of some 600 of the donors. Some IMGT-functional V segments, including TRBV6-2 and TRBV6-3, could not be distinguished by the 87-base-pair reads and were therefore excluded. While some public TCRs were present in many individuals, most TCR sequences turned up only very rarely across donors. Immune exposure information for the cohort was limited to CMV serostatus. A later analysis associated 15,000 to 20,000 TCR beta sequences with specific HLA alleles at a false discovery rate of 0.05. Because HLA typing was unavailable for some donors at each locus, only the typed subset was used in association tests. In vitro tests confirmed that a few of the cytomegalovirus-associated TCR beta chains recognize cytomegalovirus antigens. A later analysis found that TCR association rates varied across HLA loci, with DRB1 alleles showing the most associated TCRs and HLA-C alleles the fewest. Compared with equally common non-associated chains, HLA-associated TCR beta chains in a later analysis were more clonally expanded and had lower generation probabilities. Several of the top co-occurrence clusters appeared to be linked to parvovirus B19, influenza, CMV and Epstein-Barr virus, according to a later analysis. The classifier was reported to diagnose cytomegalovirus status with high specificity and sensitivity in both the original cohort and the validation cohort. In a later genetic analysis, fewer N-insertions in productive TCRs were reported among donors in an Asian-associated ancestry cluster than the roughly 640-donor mean. Presence/absence analyses assumed roughly uniform sequencing depth across donors, an assumption that may not hold. A further reported finding was that TCR beta sequences accurately predicted the HLA-A and HLA-B alleles for most subjects in the first cohort. An association between a missense DCLRE1C variant and V-gene and J-gene trimming of TCR beta chains was found in a later genetic analysis and replicated in an independent cohort. Broadly in line with IMGT annotations, most TCR beta V segments showed up in productive rearrangements about 87% or about 30% of the time in an earlier analysis of a few hundred of the donors. Assigning TCR associations to individual alleles was difficult when HLA alleles, especially DR and DQ, strongly co-occurred. Only TCR beta chains were sequenced in this cohort, and the absence of alpha or paired-chain data limited detectable features.

Library generation was performed with the immunoSEQ multiplex PCR assay. The multiplex PCR relied on a mix of 60 forward primers for TCR Vbeta segments and 13 reverse primers for TCR Jbeta segments. A multiplex PCR assay on genomic DNA amplified the CDR3 region of rearranged TCR beta genes. The amplified TCR beta libraries were sequenced on the Illumina HiSeq System as 87-base-pair reads. From the authors' description of their analysis: A later analysis tallied roughly 78 million unique TCR beta chains across the 550 to 850 repertoires, and around 10 million of those chains were shared by two or more donors. Raw reads were error-corrected and collapsed into unique sequences with a nearest-neighbor algorithm that merged closely related sequences to remove PCR and sequencing errors. To assign V, D and J gene segments, CDR3 sequences were aligned to IMGT reference sequences. For a sequence to be retained, at least a six-nucleotide match to both a V gene segment and a J gene segment was required. A rearrangement counted as productive if the CDR3 had no stop codons and remained in frame with V and J, and every other rearrangement counted as non-productive. Following IMGT convention, CDR3 was defined as the stretch from the second conserved V-encoded cysteine up to the conserved J-encoded phenylalanine. Sequences without an unambiguous match to a single V gene segment were excluded from the earlier analysis of a few hundred of the donors. An earlier analysis of just under 600 of the donors called V segments functional above 56.7% productive rearrangements and segregating when the between-donor standard deviation exceeded 5%. A statistical classification framework was built to diagnose cytomegalovirus status from the catalog of TCR beta chain sequences. A later analysis assigned V and J genes by comparing TCR nucleotide sequences with IMGT/GENE-DB human TR gene sequences. In a later analysis, CDR3 sequences and most-parsimonious VDJ recombination scenarios were assigned using the TCRdist pipeline. In a later analysis, each TCR beta chain was defined by its CDR3 amino acid sequence together with its V-gene family, and reads without a unique V-gene family were excluded. To address suspected cross-contamination and a sequencing artifact, a later analysis removed under 600 highly shared, low-generation-probability nucleotide sequences. For each public chain, a later analysis derived a clonal expansion index from normalized ranks of inferred template counts within each repertoire. In a later analysis, generation probabilities were computed using a VDJ recombination model fitted to out-of-frame rearrangements, and the results were checked against IGoR. Hypergeometric tests were used in a later analysis to score TCR-TCR, TCR-HLA and TCR-CMV co-occurrence, with a repertoire-size bias correction applied to the TCR pairs. To estimate false discovery rates, a later analysis permuted the HLA or CMV assignments 20 times. In a later analysis, co-occurring TCRs were grouped using DBSCAN, with TCRdist sequence similarity added in when clustering inside HLA-allele-positive subsets. Repertoires with fewer than 30,000 or more than 120,000 public chains were left out of co-occurrence clustering, as were five repertoires with anomalous nucleotide sharing. What TCRdb holds here is the immuneACCESS table cut down to in-frame rearrangements. Part of the clones is not present; checked against another copy, under half of the missing clones reflect an unresolved V gene, and the others are unexplained. V, J and clone size are taken as reported in that table, and D and trimming were inferred from the DNA itself. Counted in this sample were roughly 100,000 clones; about a tenth of them appeared once. The top ten clones comprise over 4.5% of the sample.

CDR1 and CDR2 are read off the germline V gene as SGHRS and YFSETQ. Ends trimmed: V by 2 bases, J by 8 bases; bases unmatched to a gene: 5. From its cysteine to its phenylalanine, the CDR3 spans 13 amino acids. Just CDR3 DNA is preserved here, 39 bases in frame from base 1. In total, over 600 healthy bone marrow donors made up the cohort. At the time of sampling, every cohort member was nominally healthy, though immune exposures that went unrecorded were likely present. The donor tested CMV seropositive and was one of the 289 seropositive cohort members. A peripheral blood sample was provided by each donor, and peripheral blood mononuclear cells were used for TCR beta sequencing. Genomic DNA was extracted from the blood cell samples with the Qiagen DNeasy Blood Extraction Kit. Worth noting for this clone: Its antigen remains unidentified. No base qualities exist here, and no much larger clone lies one base off it.

This TCR was sampled from a middle-aged man in good health and CMV-seropositive. The sample taken for sequencing was PBMCs. Rearrangement joined TRBV5-1 to TRBJ1-1; TRBD1 aligns with 8 central bases. The DNA is TGCGCCAGCAGCTTACCACAGGGGGACGAAGCTTTCTTT. This encodes CASSLPQGDEAFF.